The 30 T cell receptor beta chains in this list originate from one sample, sequenced in a study of shared clonotypes between healthy human individuals. The method was immunoSEQ multiplex PCR; TCRdb's version includes in-frame clones alone and lacks a portion of them. The table records 950,000 to 1,100,000 clones, about 80% of them present only once. Sequences were obtained from memory CD4+ T cells from PBMCs. Subset described: CD45RA-negative fraction. The source is a man aged 18-30 years in good health. Some clones in this sample may be carry-over from other donors' samples.

This clone was detected a few times. The chain has TRBV6-1 and TRBJ1-2, with 9 bases lining up with TRBD1. V was clipped by 1 base and J by 2 bases; unmatched bases: 5. The CDR3 is 16 amino acids. Germline values: CDR1 MNHNS, CDR2 SASEGT. The CDR3 region has the DNA TGTGCCAGCAGTGAAGTAGGGGACAGGGTAAACTATGGCTACACCTTC. Translated: CASSEVGDRVNYGYTF.

The rearrangement uses TRBV5-1 and TRBJ1-1, with D uncertain. CDR1 and CDR2 (germline): SGHRS, YFSETQ. Trimming left V 3 bases short and J 10 bases short, with 16 bases between. The CDR3 length is 13 residues. CDR3 bases: TGCGCCAGCAGCTCGGGAGGAGATATAGTAGCTTTCTTT. This codes for CASSSGGDIVAFF.

As regards this clone: Within the sample, other DNA sequences also encode this same CDR3. Written as DNA, the CDR3 is TGCGCCAGCAGCGCTGGGACAGGAGGGGGTACAGATACGCAGTATTTT. Protein: CASSAGTGGGTDTQYF. This chain connects TRBV5-1 to TRBJ2-3; 8 bases fit TRBD1. CDR3 size: 16 residues. J was trimmed by 3 bases and V by 4 bases; bases with no gene match: 10. Germline assignment: CDR1 SGHRS and CDR2 YFSETQ. Drawing the rest from reference TRBV5-1 and TRBJ2-3, the complete variable domain is KAGVTQTPRYLIKTRGQQVTLSCSPISGHRSVSWYQQTPGQGLQFLFEYFSETQRNKGNFPGRFSGRQFSNSRSEMNVSTLELGDSALYLCASSAGTGGGTDTQYFGPGTRLTVL.

The sample holds one count of this clone. The rearrangement joins TRBV5-4 to TRBJ1-1, with D possibly matching TRBD1 (6 bases). V lost 3 bases, J lost 10 bases, and 16 bases lay in between. The CDR3 is 13 amino acids. Germline CDR1 SGHNT, CDR2 YYREEE (reference sequence). The DNA for the CDR3 is TGTGCCAGCAGCTCGGAGACAGGACCCTCAGCTTTCTTT. Translating it yields CASSSETGPSAFF.

This clone was counted once. The sample carries other DNA sequences with the same CDR3. The genes are TRBV5-6 and TRBJ1-3; TRBD1 is a possible D gene (6 bases). Germline V gives CDR1 SGHDT, CDR2 YYEEEE. The CDR3 totals 13 residues. Trimming stripped 4 bases from V and 2 bases from J, with 7 bases between. The CDR3, as DNA: TGTGCCAGCAGCAGGGGGGCTGGAAACACCATATATTTT. Its translation: CASSRGAGNTIYF.

This chain links TRBV28 with TRBJ2-3; 9 nucleotides align to TRBD1. After removal of 6 bases from V and 6 bases from J, the junction contained 7 bases not matched to a gene. The germline gives CDR1 MDHEN, CDR2 SYDVKM. The CDR3 covers 14 residues. CDR3 coding DNA: TGTGCCAGCAGCGGACAGGGGAGGAGGGATACGCAGTATTTT. Residues: CASSGQGRRDTQYF.

The V and J genes are TRBV6-5 and TRBJ2-5; 7 bases are shared with TRBD2. V dropped 8 bases and J dropped 6; count of bases not matched to a gene: 12. The germline CDR1 and CDR2 sequences are MNHEY and SVGAGI. The CDR3 runs to 14 residues. DNA for the CDR3: TGTGCCAGCTCCCCAAGTGGCGGGAGACAGACCCAGTACTTC. Amino acid sequence: CASSPSGGRQTQYF.

The rearrangement uses TRBV7-8 and TRBJ2-5, with 9 bases aligning to TRBD1. The germline V gene has CDR1 SGHVS and CDR2 FQNEAQ. The CDR3 totals 15 residues. After removal of 1 base from V and 7 bases from J, the junction contained 7 bases not matched to a gene. CDR3 sequence (DNA): TGTGCCAGCAGCTTAGTGGGACAGGGACCAACGACCCAGTACTTC. Translated, it gives CASSLVGQGPTTQYF.

The chain has TRBV5-4 and TRBJ2-4; D might be TRBD2 (5 bases). There are 15 residues in the CDR3. Per germline, CDR1 SGHNT and CDR2 YYREEE (reference sequence). Trimming removed 3 bases from V and 0 bases from J, with 10 bases in between. The DNA of the CDR3 is TGTGCCAGCAGCTCCGGAGGCTCAGCCAAAAACATTCAGTACTTC. Translating it yields CASSSGGSAKNIQYF.

This clone showed up just once. The V and J genes are TRBV5-1 and TRBJ2-2, with 10 bases that match TRBD2. Germline values: CDR1 SGHRS, CDR2 YFSETQ. V lost 2 bases, J lost 3 bases, and 1 base stayed unmatched. This CDR3 has 15 amino acids. The CDR3 reads CASSLLAGYTGELFF. Written as DNA, the CDR3 is TGCGCCAGCAGCTTACTAGCGGGGTACACCGGGGAGCTGTTTTTT. The whole variable domain, filled in from reference TRBV5-1 and TRBJ2-2, reads KAGVTQTPRYLIKTRGQQVTLSCSPISGHRSVSWYQQTPGQGLQFLFEYFSETQRNKGNFPGRFSGRQFSNSRSEMNVSTLELGDSALYLCASSLLAGYTGELFFGEGSRLTVL.

This clone was seen only a few times. The sample carries other DNA sequences with the same CDR3. In nucleotides, the CDR3 is TGCGCCAGCAGCTTCAACACAGATACGCAGTATTTT. It encodes CASSFNTDTQYF. V and J are TRBV5-1 and TRBJ2-3; no firm D call. V dropped 2 bases and J dropped 2 bases, with 3 bases sitting between them. The germline V gene has CDR1 SGHRS and CDR2 YFSETQ. The CDR3 has 12 amino acids.

V is TRBV21-1 and J is TRBJ2-7; whether TRBD1, the table's D call, matches the DNA was not checked. TRBV21-1 is a documented pseudogene. This CDR3 spans 15 amino acids. Here the CDR3 DNA reads TGTGCCAGCAGAGACAGGGGCGCGAAGTATGACGAGCAGTACTTC. Protein product: CASRDRGAKYDEQYF.

This chain connects TRBV21-1 to TRBJ2-1; TRBD1 reflects the table's D call only, with no check against the DNA. TRBV21-1 is listed as a pseudogene. This CDR3 has 16 residues. The CDR3, as DNA: TGTGCCAGCAGCAAAATTCCACAGGCACAGTACAATGAGCAGTTCTTC. Translation: CASSKIPQAQYNEQFF.

In its sample, this clone was seen a few times. The V and J genes are TRBV5-1 and TRBJ1-5; 8 bases are shared with TRBD1. Germline CDR1 and CDR2: SGHRS and YFSETQ. The V gene end was trimmed by 4 bases and the J gene end by 6 bases; junction bases not matched to a gene: 9. The CDR3 consists of 15 residues. CDR3: CASSLGQESGQPQHF. DNA for the CDR3: TGCGCCAGCAGCCTGGGACAGGAATCTGGTCAGCCCCAGCATTTT. Using reference TRBV5-1 and TRBJ1-5 for the parts outside the CDR3, the full variable domain is KAGVTQTPRYLIKTRGQQVTLSCSPISGHRSVSWYQQTPGQGLQFLFEYFSETQRNKGNFPGRFSGRQFSNSRSEMNVSTLELGDSALYLCASSLGQESGQPQHFGDGTRLSIL.

The chain links TRBV7-3 to TRBJ2-1; 8 bases are a match to TRBD2. The germline gives CDR1 SGHTA, CDR2 FQGTGA. The CDR3 loop spans 13 amino acids. V dropped 0 bases and J dropped 9; count of bases not matched to a gene: 1. The CDR3 DNA reads TGTGCCAGCAGCTTAACTCTAGCGGGTGAGCAGTTCTTC. Amino acids: CASSLTLAGEQFF.

The sample holds one count of this clone. This rearrangement joins TRBV7-3 to TRBJ2-1; no firm D call. The CDR3 totals 13 residues. Trimming left V 2 bases short and J 6 bases short, with 8 bases between. Germline lookup yields CDR1 SGHTA and CDR2 FQGTGA. The CDR3 bases are TGTGCCAGCAGCTTAGGCTACACCAATGAGCAGTTCTTC. Its protein is CASSLGYTNEQFF. Complete variable domain (other parts from reference TRBV7-3 and TRBJ2-1): GAGVSQTPSNKVTEKGKYVELRCDPISGHTALYWYRQSLGQGPEFLIYFQGTGAADDSGLPNDRFFAVRPEGSVSTLKIQRTERGDSAVYLCASSLGYTNEQFFGPGTRLTVL.

This chain links TRBV27 with TRBJ1-5; maybe TRBD1 (6 bases). The CDR3 runs 15 residues. Trimming stripped 5 bases from V and 3 bases from J, with 14 bases between. Germline CDR1 is MNHEY and CDR2 is SMNVEV (reference sequence). DNA for the CDR3: TGTGCCAGCAGTCCCCGGACAGTATTCAATCAGCCCCAGCATTTT. This codes for CASSPRTVFNQPQHF.

The CDR3 is CASSSAGGGTDTQYF. The CDR3 DNA is TGTGCCAGCAGCTCTGCGGGAGGGGGCACAGATACGCAGTATTTT. The rearrangement uses TRBV5-4 and TRBJ2-3, with 9 bases aligning to TRBD2. In germline, CDR1 is SGHNT, CDR2 YYREEE (reference sequence). The CDR3 runs to 15 residues. V dropped 3 bases and J dropped 1; count of bases not matched to a gene: 3.

Concerning this clone itself: The sample has other DNA sequences that encode this CDR3 too. The chain joins TRBV19 to TRBJ1-1, with a weak D call TRBD1 (5 bases). The CDR3 consists of 15 residues. Trimming removed 0 bases at V and 5 bases at J, with 13 bases between. Germline V CDR1 and CDR2: LNHDA, SQIVND (reference sequence). The CDR3 coding sequence is TGTGCCAGTAGTATAGATCTAGCGGGGGGGACTGAAGCTTTCTTT. Amino acid sequence: CASSIDLAGGTEAFF.

The gene calls are TRBV14 and TRBJ1-2; D perhaps matches TRBD1 (6 bases). Trimming removed 0 bases at V and 4 bases at J, with 12 bases between. This CDR3 spans 15 amino acids. CDR1 SGHDN and CDR2 FVKESK come from the germline V gene. Here the CDR3 reads CASSQELTGLYGYTF. CDR3 coding DNA: TGTGCCAGCAGCCAAGAACTCACAGGGCTCTATGGCTACACCTTC.

At least ten counts were recorded for this clone. This chain's CDR3 is CASSSQGTVNEQYF. The CDR3 nucleotides are TGCGCCAGCAGCTCACAGGGGACAGTAAACGAGCAGTACTTC. V gene TRBV5-1 combines with J gene TRBJ2-7; 7 nucleotides agree with TRBD1. The trim removed 3 bases at V and 5 bases at J, leaving 8 bases unmatched. CDR3 length: 14 amino acids. Germline V gene lookup returns CDR1 SGHRS and CDR2 YFSETQ.

V is TRBV28 and J is TRBJ2-7; 8 nucleotides line up with TRBD1. The CDR3 has 17 amino acids. CDR1 is MDHEN, CDR2 SYDVKM, per germline. The ends lost 2 bases at V and 2 bases at J; junction bases unmatched: 11. The CDR3 region has the DNA TGTGCCAGCAGTTTAATTTATGGGTCGGGACAGGCCTACGAGCAGTACTTC. Translation: CASSLIYGSGQAYEQYF. The variable domain in full, completed from reference TRBV28 and TRBJ2-7, reads DVKVTQSSRYLVKRTGEKVFLECVQDMDHENMFWYRQDPGLGLRLIYFSYDVKMKEKGDIPEGYSVSREKKERFSLILESASTNQTSMYLCASSLIYGSGQAYEQYFGPGTRLTVT.

This chain uses TRBV6-6 with TRBJ2-5, with TRBD1 matching 11 bases. Losses at the gene ends were 6 bases for V and 5 bases for J; bases not matched to a gene: 5. Looked up from germline, CDR1 is MNHNY and CDR2 is SVGAGI (reference sequence). This CDR3 has 14 residues. CDR3 amino acids: CASRLGQGAETQYF. The CDR3 DNA sequence: TGTGCCAGCAGATTAGGACAGGGGGCTGAGACCCAGTACTTC.

The rearrangement links TRBV4-3 to TRBJ2-6; 7 nucleotides align to TRBD2. The V gene end was trimmed by 2 bases and the J gene end by 4 bases; junction bases not matched to a gene: 5. Germline CDR1 and CDR2: LGHNA and YSLEER. This CDR3 region has 16 residues. In nucleotides, the CDR3 is TGCGCCAGCAGCCAAACCCCAGCGGGGGGGGCCAACGTCCTGACTTTC. It encodes CASSQTPAGGANVLTF.

The chain couples TRBV30 to TRBJ2-5; 8 nucleotides match TRBD2. The J call is doubtful: the DNA matches TRBJ2-7 better. Looked up from germline, CDR1 is GTSNPN and CDR2 is SVGIG (reference sequence). The CDR3 is made up of 13 amino acids. The CDR3 is CAWSVLAAYEQYF. The DNA for the CDR3 is TGTGCCTGGAGTGTACTAGCGGCCTACGAGCAGTACTTC.

The rearrangement links TRBV18 to TRBJ2-5; D is undetermined. V was pared by 6 bases and J by 1 base, with 12 bases between. CDR1 KGHSH and CDR2 LQKENI come from the germline V gene. The CDR3 has 14 residues. The CDR3 bases are TGTGCCAGCTCTCTTCCGGGCACCCAAGAGACCCAGTACTTC. Translating gives CASSLPGTQETQYF. The full variable domain, with the rest looked up from reference TRBV18 and TRBJ2-5, is NAGVMQNPRHLVRRRGQEARLRCSPMKGHSHVYWYRQLPEEGLKFMVYLQKENIIDESGMPKERFSAEFPKEGPSILRIQQVVRGDSAAYFCASSLPGTQETQYFGPGTRLLVL.

The J gene is TRBJ2-1, the V gene TRBV11-2; weak D call: TRBD2 (6 bases). This CDR3 region has 17 residues. V lost 0 bases and J 7 bases, leaving 19 bases between the germline ends. Germline lookup yields CDR1 SGHAT and CDR2 FQNNGV. The CDR3 loop reads CASSLDLLALMGNEQFF. As DNA, the CDR3 is TGTGCCAGCAGCTTAGATTTGCTAGCGTTAATGGGGAATGAGCAGTTCTTC.

The chain employs TRBV29-1 and TRBJ2-3; D may match TRBD1 or TRBD2 (5 bases each). Germline V gene data show CDR1 as SQVTM and CDR2 as ANQGSEA. This CDR3 contains 14 residues. In nucleotides, the CDR3 is TGCAGTGTATCTAGCCCAAGGGGCCCAGATACGCAGTATTTT. Translated, it gives CSVSSPRGPDTQYF.

The gene calls are TRBV19 and TRBJ2-2, with 7 bases identical to TRBD2. Germline V gene lookup returns CDR1 LNHDA and CDR2 SQIVND (reference sequence). The CDR3 is 17 amino acids. Trimming removed 3 bases from V and 0 bases from J; junction bases left unmatched: 7. CDR3 in amino acids: CASSMGLAATNTGELFF. In DNA, the CDR3 is TGTGCCAGTAGTATGGGGCTAGCGGCTACGAACACCGGGGAGCTGTTTTTT.

This clone was found a few times. The chain links TRBV30 to TRBJ2-1; TRBD2 agrees at 9 bases. With V trimmed by 6 bases and J by 9 bases, 15 bases remained unmatched. Germline values: CDR1 GTSNPN, CDR2 SVGIG (reference sequence). This CDR3 comprises 15 residues. CDR3 amino acids: CACTKGLARDPEQFF. The CDR3 nucleotides are TGTGCCTGCACTAAAGGACTAGCGAGGGACCCTGAGCAGTTCTTC. The full variable domain, completed using reference TRBV30 and TRBJ2-1, is SQTIHQWPATLVQPVGSPLSLECTVEGTSNPNLYWYRQAAGRGLQLLFYSVGIGQISSEVPQNLSASRPQDRQFILSSKKLLLSDSGFYLCACTKGLARDPEQFFGPGTRLTVL.